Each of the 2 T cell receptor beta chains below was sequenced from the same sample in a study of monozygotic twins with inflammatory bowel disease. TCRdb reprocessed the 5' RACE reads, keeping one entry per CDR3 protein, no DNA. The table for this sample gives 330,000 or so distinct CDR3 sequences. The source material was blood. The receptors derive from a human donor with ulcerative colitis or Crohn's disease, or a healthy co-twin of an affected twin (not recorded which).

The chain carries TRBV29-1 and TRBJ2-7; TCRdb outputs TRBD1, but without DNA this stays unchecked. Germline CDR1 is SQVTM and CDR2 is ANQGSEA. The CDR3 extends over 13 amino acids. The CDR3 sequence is CSAMTGRSYEQYF.

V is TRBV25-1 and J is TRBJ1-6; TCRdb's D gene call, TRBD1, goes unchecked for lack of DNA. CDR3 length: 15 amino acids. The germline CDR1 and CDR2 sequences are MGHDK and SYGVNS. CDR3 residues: CASASPTGYNSPLHF.